These 18 T cell receptor beta chains came from one sample sequenced in a study of T-cell reconstitution after alpha-beta-depleted transplantation in children. Preparation of the TCRbeta library involved a method that used unique molecular identifiers. TCRdb ran MiXCR on the PCR reads and lists one entry per CDR3 protein. The sample consists of around 800,000 distinct CDR3 sequences, 16% of them appearing once. The sample in question was PBMCs, mostly from graft donor cells, obtained 360 days after TCRalphabeta/CD19-depleted stem cell transplant. These receptors came from a male patient younger than 18 who had a stem cell transplant for acute lymphoblastic leukemia, so the T cells may come from the graft donor.

A few counts support this clonotype. The rearrangement joins TRBV11-3 to TRBJ2-1; TRBD1 might be the D (6 bases). Trimming removed 5 bases at V and 6 bases at J, with 14 bases between. The germline gives CDR1 SGHNT, CDR2 YENEEA. CDR3 length: 14 amino acids. This CDR3 reads CASSPTPGVNEQFF. CDR3 bases: TGTGCCAGCAGCCCAACCCCAGGGGTCAATGAGCAGTTCTTC.

This clonotype was seen ten or more times. The chain employs TRBV4-1 and TRBJ2-7; 12 bases are shared with TRBD2. CDR3 length: 17 amino acids. Trimming removed 4 bases from V and 2 bases from J; junction bases left unmatched: 9. Germline CDR1 and CDR2: MGHRA and YSYEKL. The CDR3 loop reads CASSPLGLAGLAYEQYF. CDR3 nucleotides: TGCGCCAGCAGCCCACTCGGACTAGCGGGATTAGCCTACGAGCAGTACTTC.

This clonotype was counted many times. The chain couples TRBV10-3 to TRBJ2-1; 12 positions agree with TRBD2. This CDR3 spans 18 amino acids. With V trimmed by 3 bases and J by 9 bases, 15 bases remained unmatched. Germline V gene sequence: CDR1 ENHRY, CDR2 SYGVKD. The CDR3 sequence: CAISEQRTSGTRNREQFF. The CDR3 DNA reads as TGTGCCATCAGTGAACAGAGGACTAGCGGGACTAGGAATCGTGAGCAGTTCTTC.

This clonotype turned up a few times. The chain is built from TRBV7-6 and TRBJ2-4, with D possibly TRBD2 on 6 matching bases. With 1 base removed from V and 1 base from J, the gap between germline ends came to 17 bases. The length of the CDR3 is 18 residues. Germline V gene data show CDR1 as SGHVS and CDR2 as FNYEAQ. CDR3 loop: CASSLDAGRIQAKNIQYF. CDR3 coding DNA: TGTGCCAGCAGCTTAGATGCGGGACGGATACAGGCCAAAAACATTCAGTACTTC.

Comments on this clonotype: With a much larger clone just one base away, this may be a read error. This rearrangement joins TRBV4-1 to TRBJ1-1; D remains unclear. Germline V lookup: CDR1 MGHRA, CDR2 YSYEKL. V lost 5 bases, J lost 10 bases, and 17 bases lay in between. The CDR3 totals 13 residues. The CDR3 region is CASSSGWETLAFF. The CDR3 DNA reads TGCGCCAGCAGCTCCGGCTGGGAAACGCTAGCTTTCTTT.

CDR3 residues: CASSREQINTGELFF. The CDR3 region has the DNA TGTGCCAGCAGCCGAGAACAGATAAACACCGGGGAGCTGTTTTTT. V and J are TRBV2 and TRBJ2-2, with no clear D. Per germline, CDR1 SNHLY and CDR2 FYNNEI. Between the trimmed V and J ends, which lost 6 bases and 2 bases, there was a span of 13 bases. The CDR3 has 15 amino acids. Full variable domain (missing parts from reference TRBV2 and TRBJ2-2): EPEVTQTPSHQVTQMGQEVILRCVPISNHLYFYWYRQILGQKVEFLVSFYNNEISEKSEIFDDQFSVERPDGSNFTLKIRSTKLEDSAMYFCASSREQINTGELFFGEGSRLTVL.

The CDR3 loop is CASSRLTASAGELFF. In DNA form, the CDR3 reads TGCGCCAGCAGCCGTCTGACCGCTAGCGCCGGGGAGCTGTTTTTT. The rearrangement links TRBV5-1 to TRBJ2-2; weak D call: TRBD2 (6 bases). Trimming stripped 4 bases from V and 6 bases from J, with 16 bases between. Germline loops: CDR1 SGHRS, CDR2 YFSETQ. CDR3 length equals 15 residues.

This clonotype showed up just a few times. This rearrangement joins TRBV7-8 to TRBJ2-5; TRBD2 matches 9 bases. The CDR3 runs 17 residues. Per germline, CDR1 SGHVS and CDR2 FQNEAQ. With V trimmed by 1 base and J by 3 bases, 9 bases remained unmatched. The CDR3 DNA sequence: TGTGCCAGCAGCTTAGTTTTTTCGGCGGGAGGGGAAGAGACCCAGTACTTC. Translating gives CASSLVFSAGGEETQYF.

This clonotype was observed at least ten times. This sequence joins TRBV7-8 and TRBJ2-2; D gene uncertain. The length of the CDR3 is 12 residues. Germline V CDR1 and CDR2: SGHVS, FQNEAQ. V shed 5 bases and J shed 8 bases, with 9 bases lying between them. CDR3: CASSPEKGELFF. The CDR3 DNA sequence: TGTGCCAGCAGCCCCGAAAAGGGGGAGCTGTTTTTT.

This chain connects TRBV11-2 to TRBJ2-7, with 9 nucleotides matching TRBD1. V gave up 5 bases and J gave up 0 bases; unmatched junction bases: 8. The CDR3 loop spans 16 amino acids. The germline CDR1 and CDR2 sequences are SGHAT and FQNNGV. CDR3 DNA sequence: TGTGCCAGCAGCGCACCCGGGACAGGGAGCTCCTACGAGCAGTACTTC. As protein: CASSAPGTGSSYEQYF.

The genes are TRBV5-1 and TRBJ2-7; D call uncertain. Between the trimmed V and J ends, which lost 5 bases and 0 bases, there was a span of 9 bases. This CDR3 region has 13 residues. Germline V gene data show CDR1 as SGHRS and CDR2 as YFSETQ. CDR3 loop: CASRGIPSYEQYF. The CDR3 coding sequence is TGCGCCAGCAGGGGCATCCCCTCCTACGAGCAGTACTTC.

The genes are TRBV15 and TRBJ2-1, with TRBD1 matching 10 bases. J gave up 7 bases and V 0 bases, and 9 bases lay outside the gene matches. The CDR3 loop spans 17 amino acids. Germline V gene sequence: CDR1 LNHNV, CDR2 YYDKDF (reference sequence). The CDR3 nucleotides are TGTGCCACCAGCAGAGAAACACTACGACAGGGGGCGAATGAGCAGTTCTTC. It translates to CATSRETLRQGANEQFF.

The V gene is TRBV2, the J gene TRBJ2-1, with D possibly being TRBD2 (5 bases). V was trimmed by 4 bases and J by 0 bases, leaving 7 bases between them. This CDR3 spans 14 amino acids. CDR1 is SNHLY and CDR2 is FYNNEI in the germline V gene. The CDR3 DNA reads TGTGCCAGCAGTGGAGAGGGCTCCTACAATGAGCAGTTCTTC. It is translated as CASSGEGSYNEQFF.

This clonotype was counted between two and nine times. The V call is TRBV29-1, the J call TRBJ2-7; a possible D gene is TRBD1 (6 bases). V gave up 4 bases and J gave up 3 bases, with 13 bases separating them. Germline V gene data show CDR1 as SQVTM and CDR2 as ANQGSEA. The CDR3 runs to 13 residues. This chain's CDR3 is CSVAYGQIYEQYF. Written as DNA, the CDR3 is TGCAGCGTTGCCTATGGACAGATCTACGAGCAGTACTTC.

For this clonotype: A junction boundary mismatches the germline segment, possibly from a read error. The genes are TRBV19 and TRBJ2-7; D gene ambiguous. Germline V gene sequence: CDR1 LNHDA, CDR2 SQIVND (reference sequence). CDR3 length equals 14 residues. The CDR3 loop is CASSPLNDAYDQYF. The CDR3 nucleotides read TGTGCCAGTAGTCCCCTGAACGATGCCTACGATCAGTACTTC.

This clonotype was counted once. This chain uses TRBV4-1 with TRBJ2-7; D unclear. V was shortened by 0 bases and J by 6 bases, with 6 bases between the two germline ends. Germline V gene sequence: CDR1 MGHRA, CDR2 YSYEKL. This CDR3 is 12 amino acids long. CDR3 residues: CASSQEGIEQYF. The CDR3 DNA reads as TGCGCCAGCAGCCAAGAGGGGATCGAGCAGTACTTC.

This clonotype has a handful of counts. The CDR3 loop is CSASHQREIYEQFF. The CDR3 DNA is TGCAGTGCTAGTCACCAGCGGGAGATCTATGAGCAGTTCTTC. The rearrangement uses TRBV20-1 and TRBJ2-1, with 8 bases that match TRBD2. J was trimmed by 8 bases and V by 3 bases; bases with no gene match: 9. The CDR3 loop spans 14 amino acids. Germline CDR1 and CDR2: DFQATT and SNEGSKA (reference sequence).

This clonotype has a handful of counts. The genes are TRBV11-2 and TRBJ2-1, with 12 nucleotides matching TRBD2. Germline V gene data show CDR1 as SGHAT and CDR2 as FQNNGV. This CDR3 is 18 amino acids long. Trimming at V came to 1 base and at J to 0 bases, leaving 4 bases not matched to a gene. In nucleotides, the CDR3 is TGTGCCAGCAGCTTAGTGTTGACTAGCGGGAGCTCCTACAATGAGCAGTTCTTC. Protein: CASSLVLTSGSSYNEQFF.